The 20 T cell receptor beta chains in this list originate from one sample, sequenced in a study of blood T cell repertoires in COVID-19. Clones were read by immunoSEQ multiplex PCR, and TCRdb kept only the in-frame ones, dropping some. The sample includes around 86,000 clones, around 84% of them seen just once. The specimen sequenced was peripheral blood. The receptors were sampled from a man aged 80 or over with acute or convalescent COVID-19.

This chain links TRBV5-5 with TRBJ2-6, with no clear D. V lost 5 bases and J lost 0, with 9 bases in between. This CDR3 spans 15 amino acids. The germline CDR1 and CDR2 sequences are SGHKS and YYEKEE (reference sequence). The CDR3 here is CASSITVSGANVLTF. The CDR3 nucleotides are TGTGCCAGCAGTATAACTGTCTCTGGGGCCAACGTCCTGACTTTC.

The chain has TRBV28 and TRBJ2-3; 11 bases align to TRBD1. J was trimmed by 4 bases and V by 5 bases; bases with no gene match: 8. The CDR3 totals 16 residues. CDR1 and CDR2 from the germline V gene are MDHEN and SYDVKM. The CDR3 spells CASSPISGQGADTQYF. CDR3 bases: TGTGCCAGCAGTCCAATATCGGGACAGGGGGCAGATACGCAGTATTTT.

V gene TRBV7-9 combines with J gene TRBJ1-4, with TRBD1 as a possible D gene (6 bases). This CDR3 has 16 amino acids. Between the trimmed V and J ends, which lost 5 bases and 8 bases, there was a span of 21 bases. In germline, CDR1 is SEHNR, CDR2 FQNEAQ (reference sequence). The CDR3 DNA sequence: TGTGCCAGCAGCCCCCCGGTTGGGGGCGCGCGGGAAAAACTGTTTTTT. Protein product: CASSPPVGGAREKLFF.

The gene calls are TRBV24-1 and TRBJ2-1; unclear D gene. Germline V CDR1 and CDR2: KGHDR, SFDVKD. The V end was cut by 0 bases, the J end by 2 bases, with 4 bases between. The CDR3 extends over 14 amino acids. The CDR3 DNA is TGTGCCACCAGTGATTTGGGGCCCTACAATGAGCAGTTCTTC. This gives the protein CATSDLGPYNEQFF.

The chain carries TRBV11-3 and TRBJ2-2; 7 bases fit TRBD1. V dropped 5 bases and J dropped 0; count of bases not matched to a gene: 6. Germline lookup yields CDR1 SGHNT and CDR2 YENEEA. This CDR3 has 16 residues. DNA of the CDR3: TGTGCCAGCAGCATACAGGGGCCCGCGAACACCGGGGAGCTGTTTTTT. Its translation: CASSIQGPANTGELFF.

V is TRBV29-1 and J is TRBJ1-2; D gene unclear. CDR1 and CDR2 from the germline V gene are SQVTM and ANQGSEA. The CDR3 is 11 amino acids. V gave up 5 bases and J gave up 7 bases, with 11 bases separating them. The chain's CDR3 is CSVRRGGGYTF. The CDR3 DNA reads TGCAGCGTTCGAAGAGGAGGTGGCTACACCTTC.

In its sample, this clone was seen once. The chain joins TRBV6-5 to TRBJ2-3, with D tentatively TRBD1 (6 bases). This CDR3 is 16 amino acids long. With 4 bases removed from V and 4 bases from J, the gap between germline ends came to 18 bases. Germline V gene data show CDR1 as MNHEY and CDR2 as SVGAGI. CDR3 in amino acids: CASSSSTGTTPDTQYF. In nucleotides, the CDR3 is TGTGCCAGCAGTTCCTCCACAGGGACCACTCCAGATACGCAGTATTTT.

The chain has TRBV7-9 and TRBJ1-4; 7 positions agree with TRBD1. CDR3 length: 16 residues. CDR1 SEHNR and CDR2 FQNEAQ come from the germline V gene (reference sequence). With 5 bases clipped from V and 3 bases from J, the junction kept 9 bases outside the gene matches. As DNA, the CDR3 is TGTGCCAGCAGCCTGGGACAGACGGGGGCTAATGAAAAACTGTTTTTT. This gives the protein CASSLGQTGANEKLFF.

The chain recombines TRBV7-9 with TRBJ1-3; no clear D gene. CDR3 length: 16 amino acids. Trimming removed 1 base at V and 0 bases at J, with 10 bases between. Per the germline V gene, CDR1 is SEHNR and CDR2 is FQNEAQ (reference sequence). Here the CDR3 reads CASSLDGGDSGNTIYF. The CDR3 DNA follows: TGTGCCAGCAGCTTAGACGGCGGGGACTCTGGAAACACCATATATTTT.

This CDR3 reads CASSSGLAGYNEQFF. The DNA of the CDR3 is TGTGCCAGCAGCTCCGGACTAGCGGGTTACAATGAGCAGTTCTTC. The chain employs TRBV11-3 and TRBJ2-1, with TRBD2 matching over 11 bases. CDR3 size: 15 residues. V dropped 4 bases and J dropped 4; count of bases not matched to a gene: 3. Germline V gene lookup returns CDR1 SGHNT and CDR2 YENEEA.

Written as DNA, the CDR3 is TGCGCCAGCAGTCAACGCCAGGGCGGCCAGTACTTC. Amino acid sequence: CASSQRQGGQYF. The J gene is TRBJ2-7, the V gene TRBV23-1; tentative D call: TRBD1 (5 bases). TRBV23-1 is filed as an ORF, its function uncertain. The CDR3 is 12 residues long. Trimming removed 2 bases from V and 10 bases from J, with 12 bases in between.

The chain has TRBV10-3 and TRBJ1-2; TRBD1 matches at 7 bases. Trimming cost V 6 bases and J 2 bases; bases outside gene matches: 6. Germline CDR1 and CDR2: ENHRY and SYGVKD. This CDR3 region has 14 residues. The CDR3 sequence: CAISGRGSNYGYTF. The CDR3, as DNA: TGTGCCATCAGCGGCAGGGGGTCGAACTATGGCTACACCTTC.

In nucleotides, the CDR3 is TGTGCCAGCAGCCCACTCGATGAGCAGTTCTTC. Translation gives CASSPLDEQFF. The chain combines TRBV9 with TRBJ2-1; D uncertain. The CDR3 has 11 residues. V lost 4 bases to trimming and J lost 8 bases, with 7 bases between them. CDR1 and CDR2 (germline): SGDLS, YYNGEE.

The chain recombines TRBV12-3 or TRBV12-4 with TRBJ1-2; D call uncertain. V gave up 6 bases and J gave up 0 bases, with 8 bases separating them. The CDR3 spans 13 residues. In DNA form, the CDR3 reads TGTGCCAGCAGAAACAGATCTAACTATGGCTACACCTTC. Protein: CASRNRSNYGYTF.

This chain links TRBV30 with TRBJ1-5, with a tentative D call TRBD1 (5 bases). Trimming took 5 bases from V and 6 from J, leaving 14 bases between them. The germline CDR1 and CDR2 sequences are GTSNPN and SVGIG (reference sequence). The CDR3 contains 13 residues. The CDR3 here is CAWGRVGAQPQHF. In DNA form, the CDR3 reads TGTGCCTGGGGACGGGTAGGGGCTCAGCCCCAGCATTTT.

This rearrangement joins TRBV15 to TRBJ1-2, with 7 bases that match TRBD1. J lost 3 bases, V lost 6 bases, and 4 bases had no gene match. Per the germline V gene, CDR1 is LNHNV and CDR2 is YYDKDF (reference sequence). CDR3 length: 13 residues. CDR3 sequence (DNA): TGTGCCACCAGAAACACAGGGGACTATGGCTACACCTTC. Encoded protein: CATRNTGDYGYTF.

V and J are TRBV28 and TRBJ2-3, with 8 bases lining up with TRBD1. V gave up 7 bases and J gave up 4 bases; unmatched junction bases: 10. Germline V gene sequence: CDR1 MDHEN, CDR2 SYDVKM. The CDR3 contains 15 residues. CDR3 coding DNA: TGTGCCAGCACCCCCGCCGGACAGGGATCAGATACGCAGTATTTT. It translates to CASTPAGQGSDTQYF.

The rearrangement uses TRBV28 and TRBJ1-5, with D hard to call. CDR1 is MDHEN, CDR2 SYDVKM, per germline. The CDR3 runs to 15 residues. V was trimmed by 7 bases and J by 0 bases, leaving 13 bases between them. The DNA for the CDR3 is TGTGCCAGCACTACGACTCTGTTTAGCAATCAGCCCCAGCATTTT. Translated: CASTTTLFSNQPQHF.

The chain couples TRBV3-1 (or the pseudogene TRBV3-2) to TRBJ1-6, with D uncertain. The CDR3 length is 16 residues. Trimming removed 4 bases at V and 0 bases at J, with 10 bases between. The germline V gene has CDR1 LGHDT and CDR2 YNNKEL (reference sequence). CDR3 residues: CASSRRGSSYNSPLHF. The CDR3 DNA follows: TGTGCCAGCAGCCGCCGCGGGAGCTCCTATAATTCACCCCTCCACTTT.

This sequence joins TRBV24-1 and TRBJ1-4; no clear D. V dropped 7 bases and J dropped 2 bases, with 13 bases sitting between them. Per germline, CDR1 KGHDR and CDR2 SFDVKD. The CDR3 length is 15 residues. The CDR3 coding sequence is TGTGCCACCAGCAGGCGGGGTACGACTAATGAAAAACTGTTTTTT. It translates to CATSRRGTTNEKLFF.